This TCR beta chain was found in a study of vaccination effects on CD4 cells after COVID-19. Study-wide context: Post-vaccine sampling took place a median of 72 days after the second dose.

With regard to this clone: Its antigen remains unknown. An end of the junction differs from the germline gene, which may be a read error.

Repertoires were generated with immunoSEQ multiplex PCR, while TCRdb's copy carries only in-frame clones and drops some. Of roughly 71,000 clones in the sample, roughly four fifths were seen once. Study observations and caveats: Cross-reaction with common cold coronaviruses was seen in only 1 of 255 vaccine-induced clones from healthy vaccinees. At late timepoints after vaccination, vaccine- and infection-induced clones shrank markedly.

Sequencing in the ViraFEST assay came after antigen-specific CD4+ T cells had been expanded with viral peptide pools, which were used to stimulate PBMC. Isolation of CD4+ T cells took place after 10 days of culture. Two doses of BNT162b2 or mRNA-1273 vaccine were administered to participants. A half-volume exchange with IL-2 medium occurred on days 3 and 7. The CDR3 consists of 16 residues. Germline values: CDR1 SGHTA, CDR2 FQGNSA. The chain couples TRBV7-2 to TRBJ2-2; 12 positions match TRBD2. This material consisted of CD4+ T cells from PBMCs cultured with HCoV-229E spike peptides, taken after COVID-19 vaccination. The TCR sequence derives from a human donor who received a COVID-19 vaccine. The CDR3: CASSLLAGGNAGELFF. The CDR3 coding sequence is TGTGCCAGCAGCTTGCTAGCGGGGGGGAACGCCGGGGAGCTGTTTTTT. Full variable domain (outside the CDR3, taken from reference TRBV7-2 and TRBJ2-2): GAGVSQSPSNKVTEKGKDVELRCDPISGHTALYWYRQSLGQGLEFLIYFQGNSAPDKSGLPSDRFSAERTGGSVSTLTIQRTQQEDSAVYLCASSLLAGGNAGELFFGEGSRLTVL.